A single sample is the source of the 9 T cell receptor beta chains below, sequenced in a study of regulatory dendritic cells for organ transplantation. These receptors are not linked to any known antigen. Allogeneic regulatory or mature dendritic cells were co-cultured for less than six days with CFSE-labeled sorted T cells at 1:10. Some clones are missing from TCRdb's copy, which holds only in-frame ones; the method was immunoSEQ multiplex PCR. The sample holds 13,000 or so clones, roughly 91% seen once. Sequencing was done on a sample of naive CD8+ T cells from blood cultured with regulatory dendritic cells. Subset given: CD45RA+ naive T cells. Source of these receptors: a human donor in good health.

This chain links TRBV6-1 with TRBJ2-3; D not certain. Germline loops: CDR1 MNHNS, CDR2 SASEGT. V was trimmed by 0 bases and J by 0 bases, leaving 7 bases between them. CDR3 length: 15 amino acids. The CDR3 here is CASSEAPASTDTQYF. DNA for the CDR3: TGTGCCAGCAGTGAAGCTCCTGCGAGCACAGATACGCAGTATTTT.

This clone was observed a single time. The chain carries TRBV15 and TRBJ1-5; D is possibly TRBD1 (5 bases). V was shortened by 3 bases and J by 2 bases, with 14 bases between the two germline ends. This CDR3 is 16 amino acids long. Germline V CDR1 and CDR2: LNHNV, YYDKDF (reference sequence). This CDR3 reads CATSSGRDGGNQPQHF. The CDR3 nucleotides read TGTGCCACCAGCAGCGGGAGGGACGGGGGCAATCAGCCCCAGCATTTT.

This clone was counted once. V usage is TRBV13 and J usage is TRBJ2-5, with 8 positions matching TRBD2. CDR1 and CDR2 (germline): PRHDT, FYEKMQ (reference sequence). This CDR3 has 15 amino acids. V lost 1 base and J lost 1; bases outside the gene matches: 2. CDR3 protein: CASSLVREGQETQYF. CDR3 nucleotide sequence: TGTGCCAGCAGCTTAGTTCGGGAGGGCCAAGAGACCCAGTACTTC.

The V gene is TRBV5-5, the J gene TRBJ2-7, with a possible D match to TRBD1 (6 bases). CDR3 length: 15 amino acids. Germline lookup yields CDR1 SGHKS and CDR2 YYEKEE (reference sequence). Trimming removed 0 bases from V and 0 bases from J, with 10 bases in between. CDR3 in DNA: TGTGCCAGCAGCTTGGAAGGGACAAGCTCCTACGAGCAGTACTTC. The encoded protein is CASSLEGTSSYEQYF.

The chain recombines TRBV28 with TRBJ2-1; perhaps TRBD2 as D (5 bases). CDR3 size: 14 residues. Germline assignment: CDR1 MDHEN and CDR2 SYDVKM. The V end was cut by 7 bases, the J end by 15 bases, with 25 bases between. CDR3 sequence reads: CASTINPTAAASFF. In nucleotides, the CDR3 is TGTGCCAGCACTATAAACCCCACAGCGGCAGCCTCGTTCTTC.

The chain joins TRBV9 to TRBJ1-1; a weak D match, TRBD1 (5 bases). V dropped 0 bases and J dropped 3 bases, with 15 bases sitting between them. The CDR3 spans 16 residues. The germline V gene encodes CDR1 SGDLS and CDR2 YYNGEE. The CDR3 bases are TGTGCCAGCAGCGTAGCCGCGGGGGGGTTTTACACTGAAGCTTTCTTT. Its protein is CASSVAAGGFYTEAFF. The variable domain in full, completed from reference TRBV9 and TRBJ1-1, reads DSGVTQTPKHLITATGQRVTLRCSPRSGDLSVYWYQQSLDQGLQFLIQYYNGEERAKGNILERFSAQQFPDLHSELNLSSLELGDSALYFCASSVAAGGFYTEAFFGQGTRLTVV.

This chain uses TRBV9 with TRBJ2-3; D call uncertain. The germline CDR1 and CDR2 sequences are SGDLS and YYNGEE. Trimming shortened V by 3 bases and J by 2 bases, and 4 bases separated the two germline ends. The CDR3 is 12 amino acids. The CDR3 sequence is CASSDLTDTQYF. DNA of the CDR3: TGTGCCAGCAGCGACCTCACAGATACGCAGTATTTT.

The rearrangement uses TRBV6-5 and TRBJ2-4, with 8 bases fitting TRBD2. The CDR3 runs to 15 residues. Trimming cost V 0 bases and J 7 bases; bases outside gene matches: 5. Germline V gives CDR1 MNHEY, CDR2 SVGAGI. The chain's CDR3 is CASSYSAGDKNIQYF. CDR3 coding DNA: TGTGCCAGCAGTTACTCAGCGGGGGACAAGAACATTCAGTACTTC.

This chain connects TRBV4-3 to TRBJ2-7, with a weak D call TRBD1 (6 bases). Germline CDR1 LGHNA, CDR2 YSLEER. The CDR3 has 15 residues. The ends were cut back, 4 bases at V and 5 bases at J, with 18 bases in the middle. The CDR3 DNA sequence: TGCGCCAGCAGCCCAGGACAGCCGATAAACCACGAGCAGTACTTC. Protein sequence: CASSPGQPINHEQYF.